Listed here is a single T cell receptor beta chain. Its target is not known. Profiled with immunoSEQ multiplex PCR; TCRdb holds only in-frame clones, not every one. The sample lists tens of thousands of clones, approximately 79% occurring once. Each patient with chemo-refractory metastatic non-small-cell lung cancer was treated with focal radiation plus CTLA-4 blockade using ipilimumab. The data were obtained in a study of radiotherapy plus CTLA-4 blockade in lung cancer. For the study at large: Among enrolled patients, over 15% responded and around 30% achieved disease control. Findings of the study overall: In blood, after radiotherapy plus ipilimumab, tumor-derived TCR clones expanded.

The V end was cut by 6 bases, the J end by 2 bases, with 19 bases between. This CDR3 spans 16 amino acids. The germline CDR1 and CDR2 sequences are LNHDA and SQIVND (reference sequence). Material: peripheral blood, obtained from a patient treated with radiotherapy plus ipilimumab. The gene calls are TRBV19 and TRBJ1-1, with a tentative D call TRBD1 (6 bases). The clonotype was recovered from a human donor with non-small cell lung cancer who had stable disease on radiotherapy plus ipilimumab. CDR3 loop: CASSLWGGASNTEAFF. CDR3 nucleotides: TGTGCCAGTAGCCTCTGGGGGGGGGCCTCCAACACTGAAGCTTTCTTT.